These 27 T cell receptor beta chains were sequenced from one sample in a study of blood T cells in healthy people across ages (dated by TCRdb to between 2015 and 2016). The receptor library was made with 5' RACE. Sequencing used an Illumina HiSeq 2500. A second PCR of about 6 to 12 cycles was performed with a sample-barcoded 5' primer and a J-beta primer mix. TCRdb reran the public reads through fastp at Q25 and MiXCR, keeping productive beta chains. Every CDR3 protein is listed once, alongside the most common genes and DNA of its rows. In this sample the table shows around 990,000 distinct CDR3 sequences, around 27% of which occur a single time. The ten largest clones represent about 0.69% of the sample. These records were also assigned to another study, of T cells of mothers and their children.

The sequenced sample was blood. The receptors were gathered from a girl aged 2-15 years in good health.

This chain joins TRBV7-2 and TRBJ2-1; TRBD2 agrees at 13 bases. This CDR3 has 16 amino acids. V gave up 5 bases and J gave up 7 bases; unmatched junction bases: 8. In germline, CDR1 is SGHTA, CDR2 FQGNSA. The CDR3 DNA is TGTGCCAGCAGCGTTCGGACTAGCGGGAGCGTAAATGAGCAGTTCTTC. As protein: CASSVRTSGSVNEQFF. The full variable domain, rest sourced from reference TRBV7-2 and TRBJ2-1, is GAGVSQSPSNKVTEKGKDVELRCDPISGHTALYWYRQSLGQGLEFLIYFQGNSAPDKSGLPSDRFSAERTGGSVSTLTIQRTQQEDSAVYLCASSVRTSGSVNEQFFGPGTRLTVL.

The chain recombines TRBV6-6 with TRBJ1-3; D might be TRBD1 (5 bases). The CDR3 has 16 amino acids. Germline V gives CDR1 MNHNY, CDR2 SVGAGI (reference sequence). Trimming removed 6 bases at V and 3 bases at J, with 18 bases between. This chain's CDR3 is CASSPLGPGVGNTIYF. CDR3 nucleotide sequence: TGTGCCAGCAGCCCCTTGGGGCCGGGGGTTGGAAACACCATATATTTT.

The chain has TRBV11-3 and TRBJ1-3; the D is unclear. Trimming pared 5 bases from V and 8 bases from J, leaving 10 bases between. This CDR3 region has 12 residues. Germline CDR1 reads SGHNT; CDR2 reads YENEEA. The CDR3 region has the DNA TGTGCCAGCAGCACATTTGGGGACACCATATATTTT. This codes for CASSTFGDTIYF.

The chain employs TRBV4-2 and TRBJ2-5; 9 nucleotides line up with TRBD2. V lost 2 bases and J lost 4; bases outside the gene matches: 2. Germline values: CDR1 LGHNA, CDR2 YNFKEQ. The CDR3 loop spans 14 amino acids. CDR3 residues: CASSQLAGPETQYF. DNA for the CDR3: TGTGCCAGCAGCCAACTAGCGGGGCCAGAGACCCAGTACTTC.

This clonotype came up a few times. J is TRBJ2-7 and V is TRBV10-3; D is ambiguous. Trimming took off 2 bases at V and 5 bases at J, with 10 bases between the two ends. CDR1 ENHRY and CDR2 SYGVKD come from the germline V gene. The CDR3 spans 13 residues. The CDR3 DNA is TGTGCCATCAGTGAGATTTTGTCTGACGAGCAGTACTTC. As protein: CAISEILSDEQYF.

As to this clonotype: An end of the junction differs from the germline gene, which may be a read error. V and J are TRBV29-1 and TRBJ1-4; no clear D gene. The CDR3 has 11 amino acids. The V gene's germline CDR1 is SQVTM and CDR2 ANQGSEA. The CDR3 sequence: CSAEREEKLFF. As DNA, the CDR3 is TGCAGCGCTGAAAGAGAGGAAAAACTGTTTTTT.

The V call is TRBV6-6, the J call TRBJ1-1; D is ambiguous. Germline-derived CDR1 and CDR2 are MNHNY and SVGAGI (reference sequence). The V end was cut by 2 bases, the J end by 7 bases, with 11 bases between. This CDR3 comprises 13 residues. The CDR3 DNA sequence: TGTGCCAGCAGTTACGATATCGGGGTTGAAGCTTTCTTT. Its protein is CASSYDIGVEAFF.

The chain joins TRBV11-1 to TRBJ2-2, with D possibly matching TRBD2 (6 bases). CDR1 and CDR2 from the germline V gene are SGHAT and FQDESV (reference sequence). This CDR3 is built from 15 residues. V gave up 5 bases and J gave up 6 bases, with 16 bases separating them. CDR3 sequence reads: CASSLPGREAGELFF. The CDR3 DNA is TGTGCCAGCAGCCTACCCGGCAGGGAGGCCGGGGAGCTGTTTTTT. The full variable domain, its missing parts supplied by reference TRBV11-1 and TRBJ2-2, is EAEVAQSPRYKITEKSQAVAFWCDPISGHATLYWYRQILGQGPELLVQFQDESVVDDSQLPKDRFSAERLKGVDSTLKIQPAELGDSAMYLCASSLPGREAGELFFGEGSRLTVL.

The chain is built from TRBV7-9 and TRBJ1-4, with no clear D. Per the germline V gene, CDR1 is SEHNR and CDR2 is FQNEAQ (reference sequence). V lost 1 base, J lost 10 bases, and 10 bases lay in between. The CDR3 loop spans 13 amino acids. CDR3 sequence reads: CASSLEMEGKLFF. In nucleotides, the CDR3 is TGTGCCAGCAGCTTAGAGATGGAGGGAAAACTGTTTTTT.

J is TRBJ1-1 and V is TRBV3-1; D might be TRBD1 (5 bases). The CDR3 sequence is 16 residues long. Looked up from germline, CDR1 is LGHDT and CDR2 is YNNKEL (reference sequence). V was cut by 4 bases and J by 0 bases, with 15 bases left in between. In nucleotides, the CDR3 is TGTGCCAGCAGCCTTTGGGGGGGACGAATGAACACTGAAGCTTTCTTT. This gives the protein CASSLWGGRMNTEAFF. The entire variable domain, with the rest obtained from reference TRBV3-1 and TRBJ1-1, is as follows: DTAVSQTPKYLVTQMGNDKSIKCEQNLGHDTMYWYKQDSKKFLKIMFSYNNKELIINETVPNRFSPKSPDKAHLNLHINSLELGDSAVYFCASSLWGGRMNTEAFFGQGTRLTVV.

This clonotype was detected a few times. This chain connects TRBV4-1 to TRBJ2-7; possible D gene TRBD2, 5 bases. The germline gives CDR1 MGHRA, CDR2 YSYEKL. Trimming pared 0 bases from V and 2 bases from J, leaving 8 bases between. The CDR3 covers 14 residues. The CDR3 reads CASSQDGVPYEQYF. CDR3 DNA: TGCGCCAGCAGCCAAGACGGGGTCCCCTACGAGCAGTACTTC.

About this clonotype itself: The germline gene is not matched at one end of the junction; a read error may be the cause. The chain combines TRBV3-1 with TRBJ2-5, with a possible D match to TRBD1 (5 bases). The assigned J gene may be wrong: the sequence end matches TRBJ2-7 better. The CDR3 runs to 13 residues. The germline V gene has CDR1 LGHDT and CDR2 YNNKEL (reference sequence). The CDR3: CASSQLRGFEQYF. CDR3 nucleotides: TGTGCCAGTAGCCAACTTAGGGGTTTCGAGCAGTACTTC.

J is TRBJ1-2 and V is TRBV28; TRBD1 is a possible D gene (6 bases). This CDR3 is 14 amino acids long. The germline V gene has CDR1 MDHEN and CDR2 SYDVKM. Trimming pared 5 bases from V and 2 bases from J, leaving 12 bases between. The CDR3 DNA follows: TGTGCCAGCAGTGCGGACAGCATCAACTATGGCTACACCTTC. Protein product: CASSADSINYGYTF.

This clonotype showed up just a few times. V and J are TRBV7-6 and TRBJ1-6; 7 bases fit TRBD1. Germline V gene data show CDR1 as SGHVS and CDR2 as FNYEAQ. V lost 2 bases and J lost 9; bases outside the gene matches: 4. This CDR3 has 14 residues. Here the CDR3 reads CASSLQGDGSPLHF. CDR3 coding DNA: TGTGCCAGCAGCTTACAGGGGGACGGTTCACCCCTCCACTTT.

The rearrangement uses TRBV10-3 and TRBJ1-1; D ambiguous. The CDR3 extends over 14 amino acids. Germline V gives CDR1 ENHRY, CDR2 SYGVKD. V lost 5 bases and J lost 0, with 10 bases in between. CDR3 amino acids: CAISLQNLNTEAFF. The CDR3 DNA sequence: TGTGCCATCAGTTTACAGAATTTGAACACTGAAGCTTTCTTT.

V gene TRBV6-2 or TRBV6-3 combines with J gene TRBJ2-5; 8 bases map to TRBD1. The J call is in doubt because the DNA end fits TRBJ2-1 better. The CDR3 is made up of 15 amino acids. Germline CDR1 MNHEY, CDR2 SVGEGT. The CDR3 nucleotides are TGTGCCAGCAGTTACACCGGGACAGGCGAACTTGAGCAGTTCTTC. Its protein product is CASSYTGTGELEQFF.

V gene TRBV12-3 or TRBV12-4 combines with J gene TRBJ1-1; D is unresolved. V was shortened by 2 bases and J by 0 bases, with 10 bases between the two germline ends. The CDR3 is 15 residues long. Here the CDR3 reads CASSLSAIMNTEAFF. CDR3 sequence (DNA): TGTGCCAGCAGTTTATCCGCCATTATGAACACTGAAGCTTTCTTT.

V gene TRBV12-3 or TRBV12-4 combines with J gene TRBJ2-5; TRBD1 matches 9 bases. The J call may be mistaken, given a closer DNA end match to TRBJ2-1. The CDR3 has 21 residues. The CDR3 sequence is CASSPLVGKTTGTGIGNEQFF. The CDR3 DNA sequence: TGTGCCAGCAGTCCACTTGTGGGGAAAACTACGGGGACAGGGATCGGCAATGAGCAGTTCTTC.

A few counts support this clonotype. This chain joins TRBV29-1 and TRBJ2-1; 7 bases are a match to TRBD2. The CDR3 contains 13 residues. Germline CDR1 is SQVTM and CDR2 is ANQGSEA. Trimming took 7 bases from V and 8 from J; bases not matched to a gene: 11. The CDR3 loop reads CSASFGLDDEQFF. The CDR3 DNA reads as TGCAGCGCTTCCTTTGGACTAGACGATGAGCAGTTCTTC.

This clonotype showed up just a few times. Without the conserved terminal phenylalanine or tryptophan, this CDR3 likely stems from a read error. V usage is TRBV7-3 and J usage is TRBJ2-1; tentative D call: TRBD2 (6 bases). Germline V CDR1 and CDR2: SGHTA, FQGTGA. Deletions cut 4 bases from V and 6 bases from J, with 10 bases between. This CDR3 is built from 13 residues. The CDR3 here is CASSSRAGNEQFL. The CDR3 nucleotides read TGTGCCAGCAGCTCTAGAGCGGGCAATGAGCAGTTCCTC.

This chain uses TRBV29-1 with TRBJ1-5, with unresolved D. V was shortened by 4 bases and J by 0 bases, with 7 bases between the two germline ends. The CDR3 length is 13 residues. Germline CDR1 and CDR2: SQVTM and ANQGSEA. The CDR3 region has the DNA TGCAGCGTTGCGGACGTTAGCAATCAGCCCCAGCATTTT. It encodes CSVADVSNQPQHF.

For this clonotype: The conserved phenylalanine or tryptophan normally closing the CDR3 is absent here, so this likely arose from a read error. The gene calls are TRBV6-6 and TRBJ2-1; no clear D gene. The J call is uncertain, as TRBJ2-7 better fits the DNA end. Germline CDR1 is MNHNY and CDR2 is SVGAGI (reference sequence). The CDR3 is made up of 10 amino acids. As DNA, the CDR3 is TGTGCCAGCAAGGCAGACGAGCAGTACCTC. This codes for CASKADEQYL.

V gene TRBV20-1 combines with J gene TRBJ2-5, with 9 bases that match TRBD2. The ends lost 1 base at V and 2 bases at J; junction bases unmatched: 2. This CDR3 has 14 residues. Germline V gives CDR1 DFQATT, CDR2 SNEGSKA (reference sequence). CDR3 residues: CSARVSGGQETQYF. Written as DNA, the CDR3 is TGCAGTGCTAGAGTTAGCGGGGGACAAGAGACCCAGTACTTC.

V usage is TRBV7-2 and J usage is TRBJ2-5; 10 bases are shared with TRBD2. J gave up 3 bases and V 5 bases, and 3 bases lay outside the gene matches. The CDR3 loop spans 14 amino acids. The V gene's germline CDR1 is SGHTA and CDR2 FQGNSA. The CDR3 loop reads CASSRSGREETQYF. Here the CDR3 DNA reads TGTGCCAGCAGCCGGAGCGGGAGGGAAGAGACCCAGTACTTC.

This chain uses TRBV3-1 with TRBJ1-2; 7 nucleotides line up with TRBD1. The V segment lost 4 bases and the J segment 6 bases; nucleotides outside the gene matches: 11. This CDR3 spans 15 amino acids. CDR1 and CDR2 from the germline V gene are LGHDT and YNNKEL (reference sequence). The CDR3 DNA reads TGTGCCAGCAGCCCACACCCGGGACAGCCCAATGGCTACACCTTC. Its protein is CASSPHPGQPNGYTF.

The gene calls are TRBV7-9 and TRBJ2-5, with 10 bases lining up with TRBD2. The V gene's germline CDR1 is SEHNR and CDR2 FQNEAQ (reference sequence). V lost 3 bases and J lost 5; bases outside the gene matches: 6. This CDR3 contains 15 residues. This chain's CDR3 is CASSFSAGGYETQYF. The DNA of the CDR3 is TGTGCCAGCAGCTTCTCAGCGGGAGGGTATGAGACCCAGTACTTC.

The V call is TRBV29-1, the J call TRBJ1-4; TRBD1 matches at 8 bases. This CDR3 is 14 amino acids long. V shed 5 bases, J shed 7 bases, and the junction held 9 bases outside the gene matches. The V gene's germline CDR1 is SQVTM and CDR2 ANQGSEA. CDR3 nucleotide sequence: TGCAGCGTTTCCATGACAGGGGCGGGTGAAAAACTGTTTTTT. Translated: CSVSMTGAGEKLFF. Looking up the rest from reference TRBV29-1 and TRBJ1-4 gives the full variable domain: SAVISQKPSRDICQRGTSLTIQCQVDSQVTMMFWYRQQPGQSLTLIATANQGSEATYESGFVIDKFPISRPNLTFSTLTVSNMSPEDSSIYLCSVSMTGAGEKLFFGSGTQLSVL.